This TCR beta chain was sequenced in a study of tumor-infiltrating lymphocytes in localized non-small cell lung cancer. For the study at large: From each patient, both tumor and uninvolved lung, non-adjacent to tumor, were sampled.

Study results and limitations: Immunotypes IM1 and IM2 had similar TCR-derived T-cell fractions. Recurrence-free survival showed no association with tumor T-cell fraction. Different pieces of the same tissue were used for each assay.

In regard to this clone: Its antigen is not identified.

The germline V gene has CDR1 LNHDA and CDR2 SQIVND (reference sequence). Trimming removed 6 bases from V and 2 bases from J, with 17 bases in between. This CDR3 spans 15 amino acids. TCRdb keeps only in-frame clones here, not all; method: immunoSEQ multiplex PCR. Of roughly 10,000 clones in the sample, roughly 70% were seen once. V gene TRBV19 combines with J gene TRBJ2-7; D is perhaps TRBD1 (6 bases). The material sequenced was lung tumor tissue. This TCR came from a human donor with non-small cell lung cancer. The CDR3 sequence: CASRETGGTPYEQYF. For the CDR3, the DNA is TGTGCCAGTAGGGAGACAGGAGGAACACCCTACGAGCAGTACTTC.